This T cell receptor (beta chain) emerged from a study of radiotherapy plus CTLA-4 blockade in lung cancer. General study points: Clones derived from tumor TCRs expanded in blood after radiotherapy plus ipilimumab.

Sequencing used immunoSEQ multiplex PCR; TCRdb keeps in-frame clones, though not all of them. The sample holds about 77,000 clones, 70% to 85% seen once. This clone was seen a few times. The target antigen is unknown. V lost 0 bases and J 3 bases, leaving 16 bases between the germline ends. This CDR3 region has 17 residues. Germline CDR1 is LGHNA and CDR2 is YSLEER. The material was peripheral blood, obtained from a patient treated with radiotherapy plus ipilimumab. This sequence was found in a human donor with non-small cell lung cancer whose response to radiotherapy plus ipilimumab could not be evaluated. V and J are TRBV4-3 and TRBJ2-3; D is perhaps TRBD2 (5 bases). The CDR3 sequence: CASSQDLTAELTDTQYF. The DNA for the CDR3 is TGCGCCAGCAGCCAAGATCTTACAGCGGAGTTAACAGATACGCAGTATTTT.